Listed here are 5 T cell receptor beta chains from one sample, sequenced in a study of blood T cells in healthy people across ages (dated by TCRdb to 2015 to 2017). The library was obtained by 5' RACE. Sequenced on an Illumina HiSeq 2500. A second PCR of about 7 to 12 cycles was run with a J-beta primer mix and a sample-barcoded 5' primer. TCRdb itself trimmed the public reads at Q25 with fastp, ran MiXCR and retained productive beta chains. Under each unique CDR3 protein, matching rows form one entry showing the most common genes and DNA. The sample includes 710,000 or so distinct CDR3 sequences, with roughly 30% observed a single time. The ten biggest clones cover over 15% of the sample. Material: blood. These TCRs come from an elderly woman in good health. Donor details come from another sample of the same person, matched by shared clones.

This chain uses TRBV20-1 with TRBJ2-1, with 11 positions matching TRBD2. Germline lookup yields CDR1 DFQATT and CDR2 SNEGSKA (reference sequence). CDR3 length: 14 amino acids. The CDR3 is CSIRLAGLYNEQFF. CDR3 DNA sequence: TGCAGCATAAGACTAGCGGGGTTATACAATGAGCAGTTCTTC.

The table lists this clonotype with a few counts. CDR3 DNA sequence: TGTGCCACCAGCAGAGATCTCGGGGTGACTCAGCCCCAGCATTTT. Encoded protein: CATSRDLGVTQPQHF. The J gene is TRBJ1-5, the V gene TRBV15; D remains ambiguous. There are 15 residues in the CDR3. Germline V CDR1 and CDR2: LNHNV, YYDKDF (reference sequence). V was trimmed by 0 bases and J by 6 bases, leaving 12 bases between them.

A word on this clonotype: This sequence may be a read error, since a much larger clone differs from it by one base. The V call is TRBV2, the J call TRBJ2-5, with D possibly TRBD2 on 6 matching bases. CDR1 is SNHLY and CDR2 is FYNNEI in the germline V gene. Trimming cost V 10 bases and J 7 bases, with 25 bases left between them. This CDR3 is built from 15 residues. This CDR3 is CATVARLSVGGTQYF. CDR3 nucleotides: TGTGCCACCGTAGCCCGACTTTCGGTGGGGGGGACCCAGTACTTC.

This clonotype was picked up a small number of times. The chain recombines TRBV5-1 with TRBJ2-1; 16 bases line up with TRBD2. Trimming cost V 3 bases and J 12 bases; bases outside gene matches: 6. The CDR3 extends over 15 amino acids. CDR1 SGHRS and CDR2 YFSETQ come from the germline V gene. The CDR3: CASSWGLAGGGLQFF. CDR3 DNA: TGCGCCAGCAGCTGGGGACTAGCGGGGGGGGGCCTGCAGTTCTTC.

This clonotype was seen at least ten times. The CDR3 sequence is CASSFRAGGGEKLFF. CDR3 nucleotide sequence: TGTGCCAGCAGTTTTAGGGCAGGGGGTGGGGAAAAACTGTTTTTT. This sequence joins TRBV12-3 or TRBV12-4 and TRBJ1-4; 7 bases are shared with TRBD1. V dropped 3 bases and J dropped 8; count of bases not matched to a gene: 9. This CDR3 region has 15 residues.